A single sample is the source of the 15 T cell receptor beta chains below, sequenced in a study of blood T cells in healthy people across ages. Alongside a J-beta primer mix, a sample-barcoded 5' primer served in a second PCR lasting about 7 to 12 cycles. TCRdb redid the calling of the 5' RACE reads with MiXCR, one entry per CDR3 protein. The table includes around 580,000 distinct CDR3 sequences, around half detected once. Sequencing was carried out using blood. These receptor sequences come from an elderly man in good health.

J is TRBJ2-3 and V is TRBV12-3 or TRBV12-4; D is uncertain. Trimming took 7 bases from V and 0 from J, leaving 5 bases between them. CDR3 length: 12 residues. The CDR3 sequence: CASTPSTDTQYF. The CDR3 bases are TGTGCCAGCACCCCCAGCACAGATACGCAGTATTTT.

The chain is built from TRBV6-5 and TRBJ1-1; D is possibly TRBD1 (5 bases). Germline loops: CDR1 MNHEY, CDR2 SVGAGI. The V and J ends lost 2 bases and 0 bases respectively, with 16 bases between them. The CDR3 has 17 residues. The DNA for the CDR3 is TGTGCCAGCAGTTACCGGGACCCAGGGAGGATGAACACTGAAGCTTTCTTT. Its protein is CASSYRDPGRMNTEAFF.

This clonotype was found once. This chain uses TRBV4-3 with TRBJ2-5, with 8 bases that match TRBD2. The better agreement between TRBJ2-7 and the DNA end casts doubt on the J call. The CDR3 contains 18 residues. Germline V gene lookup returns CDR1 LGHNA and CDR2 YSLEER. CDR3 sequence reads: CASSQVATVGTRPPEQYF. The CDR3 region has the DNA TGCGCCAGCAGCCAAGTTGCAACTGTTGGGACTAGACCCCCCGAGCAGTACTTC.

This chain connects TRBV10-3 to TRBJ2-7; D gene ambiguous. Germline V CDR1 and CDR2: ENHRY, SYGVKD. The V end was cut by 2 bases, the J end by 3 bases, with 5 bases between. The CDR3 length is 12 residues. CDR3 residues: CAISEGLYEQYF. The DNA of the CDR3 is TGTGCCATCAGTGAGGGCCTCTACGAGCAGTACTTC.

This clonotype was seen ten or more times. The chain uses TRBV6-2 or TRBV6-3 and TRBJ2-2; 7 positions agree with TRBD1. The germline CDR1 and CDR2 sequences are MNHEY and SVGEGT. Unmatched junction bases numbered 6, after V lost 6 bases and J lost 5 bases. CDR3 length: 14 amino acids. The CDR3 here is CASRSDRDTGELFF. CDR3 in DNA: TGTGCCAGCAGATCCGACAGGGATACCGGGGAGCTGTTTTTT.

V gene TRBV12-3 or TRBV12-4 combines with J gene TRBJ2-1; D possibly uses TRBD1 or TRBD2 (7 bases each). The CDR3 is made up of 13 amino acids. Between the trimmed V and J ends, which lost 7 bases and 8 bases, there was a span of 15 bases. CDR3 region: CASTPRGGDEQFF. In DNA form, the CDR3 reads TGTGCCAGCACCCCCAGGGGGGGGGATGAGCAGTTCTTC.

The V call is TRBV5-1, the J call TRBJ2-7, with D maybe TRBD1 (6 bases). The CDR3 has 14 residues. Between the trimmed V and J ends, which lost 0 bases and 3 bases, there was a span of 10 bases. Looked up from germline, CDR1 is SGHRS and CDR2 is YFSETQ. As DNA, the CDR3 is TGCGCCAGCAGCTTGGATCACAGGGACTACGAGCAGTACTTC. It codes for CASSLDHRDYEQYF.

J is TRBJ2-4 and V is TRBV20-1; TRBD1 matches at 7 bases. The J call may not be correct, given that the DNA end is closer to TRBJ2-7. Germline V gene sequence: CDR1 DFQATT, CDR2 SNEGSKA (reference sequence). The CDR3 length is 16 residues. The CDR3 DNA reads TGCAGTGCTACCGACCCTCGACAAGGGGGCCACTACGAGCAGTACTTC. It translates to CSATDPRQGGHYEQYF.

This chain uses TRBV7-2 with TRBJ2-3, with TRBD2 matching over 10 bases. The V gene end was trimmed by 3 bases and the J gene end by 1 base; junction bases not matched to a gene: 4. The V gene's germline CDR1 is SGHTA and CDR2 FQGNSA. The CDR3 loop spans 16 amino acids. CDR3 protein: CASSFGTSGGTDTQYF. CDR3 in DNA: TGTGCCAGCAGCTTTGGAACTAGCGGGGGCACAGATACGCAGTATTTT.

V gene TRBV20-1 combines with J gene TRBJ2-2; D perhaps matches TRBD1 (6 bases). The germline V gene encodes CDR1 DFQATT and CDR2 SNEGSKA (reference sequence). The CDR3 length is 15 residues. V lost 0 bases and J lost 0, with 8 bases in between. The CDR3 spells CSARDPGANTGELFF. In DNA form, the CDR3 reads TGCAGTGCTAGAGATCCAGGGGCGAACACCGGGGAGCTGTTTTTT.

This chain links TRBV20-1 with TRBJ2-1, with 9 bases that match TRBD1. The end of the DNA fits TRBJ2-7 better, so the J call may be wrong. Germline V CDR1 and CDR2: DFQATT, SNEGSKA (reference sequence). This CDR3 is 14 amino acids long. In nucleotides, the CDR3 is TGCAGTGCTCCCCGGGACAGGGCATTGCCTGAGCAGTACTTC. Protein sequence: CSAPRDRALPEQYF.

The CDR3: CASSLRTDRGGYTF. DNA for the CDR3: TGTGCCAGCAGCCTACGCACGGACAGGGGCGGCTACACCTTC. V and J are TRBV7-9 and TRBJ1-2; 9 nucleotides agree with TRBD1. This CDR3 spans 14 amino acids. The V gene end was trimmed by 5 bases and the J gene end by 8 bases; junction bases not matched to a gene: 9. The germline V gene encodes CDR1 SEHNR and CDR2 FQNEAQ (reference sequence).

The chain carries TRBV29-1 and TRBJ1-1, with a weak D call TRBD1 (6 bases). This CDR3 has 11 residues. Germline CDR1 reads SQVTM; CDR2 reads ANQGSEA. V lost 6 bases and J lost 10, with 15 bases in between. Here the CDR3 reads CSVADPGVAFF. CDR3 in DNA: TGCAGCGTAGCCGACCCAGGGGTAGCTTTCTTT.

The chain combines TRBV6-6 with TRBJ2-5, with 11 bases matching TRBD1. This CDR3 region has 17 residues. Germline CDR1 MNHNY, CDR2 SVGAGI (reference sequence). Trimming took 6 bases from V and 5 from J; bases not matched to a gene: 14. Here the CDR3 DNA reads TGTGCCAGCAGATATTTCGGGACAGGGGGAGACGGCGAGACCCAGTACTTC. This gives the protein CASRYFGTGGDGETQYF.

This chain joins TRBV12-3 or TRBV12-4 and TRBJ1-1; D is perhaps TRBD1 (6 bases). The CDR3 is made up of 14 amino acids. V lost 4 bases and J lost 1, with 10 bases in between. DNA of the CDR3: TGTGCCAGCAGTTCTCAGGGGCCGAACACTGAAGCTTTCTTT. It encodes CASSSQGPNTEAFF.